These 32 T cell receptor beta chains came from one sample sequenced in a study of monozygotic twins with inflammatory bowel disease. TCRdb reanalyzed the 5' RACE reads and collapses them to one entry per CDR3 protein, without DNA. The sample has under 150,000 distinct CDR3 sequences. The specimen was blood. Receptor source: a human donor with ulcerative colitis or Crohn's disease, or a healthy co-twin of an affected twin (not recorded which).

The gene calls are TRBV27 and TRBJ2-1; the TCRdb call, TRBD2, lacks DNA for checking. This CDR3 is built from 18 residues. Germline V gene sequence: CDR1 MNHEY, CDR2 SMNVEV (reference sequence). CDR3 in amino acids: CASSLLGSGGDVNNEQFF.

This chain joins TRBV19 and TRBJ1-5. The CDR3 contains 13 residues. Germline CDR1 is LNHDA and CDR2 is SQIVND (reference sequence). This CDR3 is CASSIQKNQPQHF.

This chain joins TRBV18 and TRBJ1-5; with no DNA, the TCRdb D assignment of TRBD1 cannot be verified. Germline V CDR1 and CDR2: KGHSH, LQKENI. This CDR3 spans 13 amino acids. CDR3 sequence: CASLQGANQPQHF.

This sequence joins TRBV6-5 and TRBJ1-2; the D call from TCRdb, TRBD1, cannot be confirmed without DNA. This CDR3 is 16 amino acids long. The germline gives CDR1 MNHEY, CDR2 SVGAGI. CDR3 loop: CASSYWSGNGNYGYTF.

V gene TRBV2 combines with J gene TRBJ2-2. The CDR3 has 14 residues. Germline CDR1 reads SNHLY; CDR2 reads FYNNEI. The CDR3 protein is CASSEQPNTGELFF.

The chain combines TRBV5-1 with TRBJ1-5; no DNA is available, so the TRBD1 call from TCRdb remains unchecked. This CDR3 contains 15 residues. The germline V gene encodes CDR1 SGHRS and CDR2 YFSETQ. The CDR3 reads CASSFRPGGVWPQHF.

The chain uses TRBV6-1 and TRBJ2-3; TCRdb proposes TRBD2, but this gene call is untestable without DNA. Germline V gene sequence: CDR1 MNHNS, CDR2 SASEGT. The CDR3 extends over 17 amino acids. The CDR3 protein is CASSEYSWDGATDTQYF.

The CDR3 spells CASSASLAGGLSTQYF. The rearrangement uses TRBV9 and TRBJ2-3; TCRdb gives TRBD2 as the D gene, but with no DNA this cannot be confirmed. This CDR3 has 16 residues. CDR1 is SGDLS and CDR2 is YYNGEE in the germline V gene.

The chain recombines TRBV9 with TRBJ2-2; the TRBD2 assignment by TCRdb is unverifiable without DNA. CDR1 is SGDLS and CDR2 is YYNGEE in the germline V gene. The CDR3 covers 17 residues. The CDR3 region is CASSPTIGGPEGGELFF.

The chain combines TRBV28 with TRBJ1-3; lacking DNA, the TRBD1 call made by TCRdb goes unchecked. Per germline, CDR1 MDHEN and CDR2 SYDVKM. The CDR3 extends over 13 amino acids. CDR3 loop: CASSWQGRNTIYF.

This rearrangement joins TRBV7-2 to TRBJ1-6. CDR3 length: 13 amino acids. Per the germline V gene, CDR1 is SGHTA and CDR2 is FQGNSA. CDR3 in amino acids: CASSQISYSPLHF.

The chain recombines TRBV7-6 with TRBJ2-3; there is no DNA to check the TCRdb D call of TRBD1. Germline V gene data show CDR1 as SGHVS and CDR2 as FNYEAQ. The CDR3 contains 19 residues. CDR3 amino acids: CASSLDSSWDSVPEDSQYF. Variable domain in full (rest from reference TRBV7-6 and TRBJ2-3): GAGVSQSPRYKVTKRGQDVALRCDPISGHVSLYWYRQALGQGPEFLTYFNYEAQQDKSGLPNDRFSAERPEGSISTLTIQRTEQRDSAMYRCASSLDSSWDSVPEDSQYFGPGTRLTVL.

The rearrangement joins TRBV12-3 or TRBV12-4 to TRBJ2-7; TCRdb indicates TRBD2, and absent DNA this call remains unverified. This CDR3 contains 15 residues. The CDR3 spells CASSFTSGGPYEQYF.

The chain links TRBV6-1 to TRBJ1-2; TCRdb's assignment of TRBD1 cannot be checked, as there is no DNA. This CDR3 is 15 amino acids long. CDR1 is MNHNS, CDR2 SASEGT, per germline. CDR3: CASSRMGQTNYGYTF.

The chain uses TRBV7-6 and TRBJ2-2; TCRdb's assignment of TRBD1 cannot be checked, as there is no DNA. There are 19 residues in the CDR3. Germline CDR1 reads SGHVS; CDR2 reads FNYEAQ. The CDR3: CASSEYPDTGTANTGELFF.

This chain joins TRBV20-1 and TRBJ1-2; TCRdb picks TRBD1, but there is no DNA to check that call. Germline CDR1 reads DFQATT; CDR2 reads SNEGSKA (reference sequence). The CDR3 consists of 15 residues. This CDR3 is CSARPPGSTNYGYTF.

The J gene is TRBJ2-7, the V gene TRBV7-9; TCRdb reports TRBD1, a call that lacks DNA to check it against. Per germline, CDR1 SEHNR and CDR2 FQNEAQ (reference sequence). The CDR3 length is 16 residues. The CDR3 sequence is CASSPEGGQTPYEQYF.

V and J are TRBV7-9 and TRBJ2-1; the TCRdb D gene call, TRBD2, has no DNA to confirm it. The V gene's germline CDR1 is SEHNR and CDR2 FQNEAQ (reference sequence). This CDR3 has 17 residues. CDR3 loop: CASSFRLAGDPWDEQFF.

The V gene is TRBV5-1, the J gene TRBJ1-6; TCRdb names TRBD1, which stays unverified in the absence of DNA. Looked up from germline, CDR1 is SGHRS and CDR2 is YFSETQ. The CDR3 runs 15 residues. The CDR3 sequence is CASSRNRGNNSPLHF.

The gene calls are TRBV27 and TRBJ1-1. In germline, CDR1 is MNHEY, CDR2 SMNVEV (reference sequence). There are 15 residues in the CDR3. The CDR3 is CASSLQHGMNTEAFF.

This sequence joins TRBV11-2 and TRBJ2-7; TCRdb's assignment of TRBD2 cannot be checked, as there is no DNA. Germline lookup yields CDR1 SGHAT and CDR2 FQNNGV. The CDR3 loop spans 18 amino acids. This CDR3 is CASSLVAVGFTGGNEQYF.

This rearrangement joins TRBV20-1 to TRBJ1-6. Germline-derived CDR1 and CDR2 are DFQATT and SNEGSKA (reference sequence). The CDR3 sequence is 14 residues long. The CDR3: CSARDQGRVLAHHF.

The chain joins TRBV5-1 to TRBJ2-3; the D gene TCRdb calls, TRBD1, cannot be checked with no DNA. This CDR3 contains 14 residues. The germline V gene has CDR1 SGHRS and CDR2 YFSETQ. CDR3 sequence: CASSYGTGPDTQYF.

The J gene is TRBJ2-3, the V gene TRBV5-1; absent DNA, TCRdb's TRBD1 call cannot be checked. Germline V lookup: CDR1 SGHRS, CDR2 YFSETQ. The CDR3 is made up of 15 amino acids. CDR3 amino acids: CASSLGGASTDTQYF.

The chain couples TRBV27 to TRBJ2-7; TCRdb picks TRBD1, but there is no DNA to check that call. The CDR3 runs 14 residues. The germline V gene has CDR1 MNHEY and CDR2 SMNVEV (reference sequence). CDR3 sequence reads: CASSTGQHYYEQYF.

The rearrangement links TRBV29-1 to TRBJ2-3; TCRdb reports TRBD1, a call that lacks DNA to check it against. CDR3 size: 14 residues. Germline V gene lookup returns CDR1 SQVTM and CDR2 ANQGSEA. The CDR3 sequence: CSVAPLTDTDTQYF.

The chain's CDR3 is CAIGQGPPNTEAFF. This chain connects TRBV10-3 to TRBJ1-1. Germline V CDR1 and CDR2: ENHRY, SYGVKD. The CDR3 has 14 amino acids.

The genes are TRBV12-3 or TRBV12-4 and TRBJ2-7; checking the TCRdb D call of TRBD2 is not possible without DNA. The CDR3 has 16 residues. This CDR3 reads CASSTTPGLANYEQYF.

This chain joins TRBV7-6 and TRBJ2-1. CDR3 size: 13 residues. The V gene's germline CDR1 is SGHVS and CDR2 FNYEAQ. The CDR3 region is CASSPGADNEQFF.

The CDR3 region is CASSLIAGDANEQFF. V gene TRBV5-1 combines with J gene TRBJ2-1; TCRdb picks TRBD2, but there is no DNA to check that call. Germline lookup yields CDR1 SGHRS and CDR2 YFSETQ. The CDR3 extends over 15 amino acids.

CDR3 in amino acids: CASSSRPGVSYEQYF. The chain uses TRBV7-3 and TRBJ2-7; the TCRdb D gene call, TRBD1, has no DNA to confirm it. Germline CDR1 SGHTA, CDR2 FQGTGA. The CDR3 has 15 amino acids.

The chain uses TRBV7-2 and TRBJ1-2. The V gene's germline CDR1 is SGHTA and CDR2 FQGNSA. This CDR3 has 14 residues. The chain's CDR3 is CASSYDSGYSGYTF.